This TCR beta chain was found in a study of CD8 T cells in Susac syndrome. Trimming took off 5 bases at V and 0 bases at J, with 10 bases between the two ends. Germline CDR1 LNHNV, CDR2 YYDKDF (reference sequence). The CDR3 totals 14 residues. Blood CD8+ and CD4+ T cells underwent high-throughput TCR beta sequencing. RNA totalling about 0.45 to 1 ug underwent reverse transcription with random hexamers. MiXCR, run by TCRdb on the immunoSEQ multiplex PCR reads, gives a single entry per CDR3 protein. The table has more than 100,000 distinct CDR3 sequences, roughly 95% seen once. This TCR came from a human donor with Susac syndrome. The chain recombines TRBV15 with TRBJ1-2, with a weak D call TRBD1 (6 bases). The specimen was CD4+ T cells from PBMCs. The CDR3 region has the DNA TGTGCCACCAGCCAGGAGGGGGCTAACTATGGCTACACCTTC. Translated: CATSQEGANYGYTF.